The rows below give T cell receptor beta chains drawn from one sample of a study of blood T cell repertoires in COVID-19. The repertoire was sequenced with immunoSEQ multiplex PCR; TCRdb's copy has only in-frame clones and lacks some. This table has some 400,000 clones, 81% appearing once. Sequences were obtained from peripheral blood. These receptors were obtained from a human donor with acute or convalescent COVID-19. The donor label of this sample is uncertain. CDR3s include the opening cysteine and the closing phenylalanine or tryptophan. The order of the fields is D gene, CDR3 length, V gene, J gene, clone size, CDR3 protein, CDR3 DNA. D genes are given only for firm matches. Size is omitted from some rows. Given values are once, few, many or a class for expanded clones.

D gene: .; CDR3 length: 16; V gene: TRBV2; J gene: TRBJ2-3; clone size: .; CDR3 protein: CASIASRRLSTDTQYF; CDR3 DNA: TGTGCCAGCATAGCCAGTAGGCGGTTAAGCACAGATACGCAGTATTTT
D gene: TRBD2; CDR3 length: 17; V gene: TRBV19; J gene: TRBJ2-1; clone size: .; CDR3 protein: CASSTGLAGGPGNEQFF; CDR3 DNA: TGTGCCAGTAGTACCGGACTAGCGGGCGGACCTGGCAATGAGCAGTTCTTC
D gene: .; CDR3 length: 14; V gene: TRBV29-1; J gene: TRBJ2-1; clone size: .; CDR3 protein: CSVEGRSSYNEQFF; CDR3 DNA: TGCAGCGTTGAGGGCCGCAGCTCCTACAATGAGCAGTTCTTC
D gene: TRBD2; CDR3 length: 17; V gene: TRBV19; J gene: TRBJ2-2; clone size: few; CDR3 protein: CASRSLGTSGRSGELFF; CDR3 DNA: TGTGCCAGTCGATCTCTCGGGACTAGCGGGAGGTCCGGGGAGCTGTTTTTT
D gene: TRBD2; CDR3 length: 13; V gene: TRBV6-5; J gene: TRBJ2-3; clone size: .; CDR3 protein: CASRDYKTDTQYF; CDR3 DNA: TGTGCCAGCCGGGACTATAAAACAGATACGCAGTATTTT
D gene: .; CDR3 length: 18; V gene: TRBV18; J gene: TRBJ2-1; clone size: .; CDR3 protein: CASSLYKFTARSYNEQFF; CDR3 DNA: TGTGCCAGCTCACTCTATAAGTTTACGGCGAGGTCCTACAATGAGCAGTTCTTC
D gene: TRBD1; CDR3 length: 16; V gene: TRBV5-6; J gene: TRBJ2-5; clone size: .; CDR3 protein: CASSDDFRGLQETQYF; CDR3 DNA: TGTGCCAGCAGCGACGACTTCAGGGGGCTCCAAGAGACCCAGTACTTC
D gene: TRBD2; CDR3 length: 13; V gene: TRBV4-2; J gene: TRBJ2-5; clone size: .; CDR3 protein: CAAGGMDKETQYF; CDR3 DNA: TGTGCCGCGGGGGGGATGGACAAAGAGACCCAGTACTTC
D gene: TRBD1; CDR3 length: 17; V gene: TRBV10-1; J gene: TRBJ2-1; clone size: few; CDR3 protein: CASSTGQGAGWVHEQFF; CDR3 DNA: TGCGCCAGCAGCACCGGACAGGGGGCGGGATGGGTCCATGAGCAGTTCTTC
D gene: TRBD2; CDR3 length: 15; V gene: TRBV6-5; J gene: TRBJ2-7; clone size: .; CDR3 protein: CASRSLAGVWGEQYF; CDR3 DNA: TGTGCCAGCAGGAGCCTAGCGGGAGTTTGGGGCGAGCAGTACTTC
D gene: TRBD1; CDR3 length: 13; V gene: TRBV5-1; J gene: TRBJ1-1; clone size: .; CDR3 protein: CASNQGVNTEAFF; CDR3 DNA: TGCGCCAGCAATCAGGGGGTGAACACTGAAGCTTTCTTT
D gene: .; CDR3 length: 13; V gene: TRBV10-3; J gene: TRBJ1-4; clone size: few; CDR3 protein: CAISERTFEKLFF; CDR3 DNA: TGTGCCATCAGTGAGCGGACATTTGAAAAACTGTTTTTT
D gene: .; CDR3 length: 14; V gene: TRBV27; J gene: TRBJ2-2; clone size: .; CDR3 protein: CASSLRPGIGELFF; CDR3 DNA: TGTGCCAGCAGTTTAAGGCCCGGGATCGGGGAGCTGTTTTTT
D gene: .; CDR3 length: 13; V gene: TRBV19; J gene: TRBJ2-5; clone size: .; CDR3 protein: CASSIRVQETQYF; CDR3 DNA: TGTGCCAGTAGTATCCGGGTCCAAGAGACCCAGTACTTC
D gene: TRBD1; CDR3 length: 15; V gene: TRBV5-1; J gene: TRBJ2-1; clone size: .; CDR3 protein: CASSRTGTDYNEQFF; CDR3 DNA: TGCGCCAGCAGCAGAACCGGGACAGATTACAATGAGCAGTTCTTC
D gene: .; CDR3 length: 14; V gene: TRBV7-9; J gene: TRBJ1-6; clone size: .; CDR3 protein: CASSAQQNNSPLHF; CDR3 DNA: TGTGCCAGCAGCGCGCAACAGAATAATTCACCCCTCCACTTT
D gene: TRBD1; CDR3 length: 16; V gene: TRBV3-1/TRBV3-2; J gene: TRBJ1-3; clone size: .; CDR3 protein: CASSLGQVFSGNTIYF; CDR3 DNA: TGTGCCAGCAGCCTGGGACAGGTTTTCTCTGGAAACACCATATATTTT
D gene: TRBD1; CDR3 length: 15; V gene: TRBV7-9; J gene: TRBJ1-4; clone size: .; CDR3 protein: CASNPGGTGTEKLFF; CDR3 DNA: TGTGCCAGCAACCCTGGCGGGACAGGGACTGAAAAACTGTTTTTT
D gene: .; CDR3 length: 16; V gene: TRBV15; J gene: TRBJ1-1; clone size: .; CDR3 protein: CATSRAPAAENTEAFF; CDR3 DNA: TGTGCCACCAGCAGAGCTCCCGCGGCGGAGAACACTGAAGCTTTCTTT
D gene: TRBD1; CDR3 length: 14; V gene: TRBV10-3; J gene: TRBJ1-6; clone size: once; CDR3 protein: CAIRGTGSNSPLHF; CDR3 DNA: TGTGCCATCAGAGGGACAGGTTCTAATTCACCCCTCCACTTT
D gene: TRBD1; CDR3 length: 15; V gene: TRBV19; J gene: TRBJ1-2; clone size: once; CDR3 protein: CASSPGTGGDYGYTF; CDR3 DNA: TGTGCCAGTAGTCCCGGGACAGGCGGGGACTATGGCTACACCTTC
D gene: TRBD1; CDR3 length: 19; V gene: TRBV5-1; J gene: TRBJ1-4; clone size: .; CDR3 protein: CASSQTRDRGLKANEKLFF; CDR3 DNA: TGCGCCAGCAGCCAAACCCGGGACAGGGGGCTTAAAGCTAATGAAAAACTGTTTTTT
D gene: .; CDR3 length: 13; V gene: TRBV19; J gene: TRBJ2-3; clone size: .; CDR3 protein: CASSQGHTDTQYF; CDR3 DNA: TGTGCCTCCTCCCAGGGTCACACAGATACGCAGTATTTT
D gene: .; CDR3 length: 15; V gene: TRBV7-9; J gene: TRBJ1-4; clone size: .; CDR3 protein: CASSSDSSGGEKLFF; CDR3 DNA: TGTGCCAGCAGCTCGGACAGTTCTGGGGGTGAAAAACTGTTTTTT
D gene: .; CDR3 length: 13; V gene: TRBV28; J gene: TRBJ1-3; clone size: .; CDR3 protein: CASSVQGGNTIYF; CDR3 DNA: TGTGCCAGCAGTGTTCAGGGGGGAAACACCATATATTTT
D gene: .; CDR3 length: 14; V gene: TRBV7-2; J gene: TRBJ1-2; clone size: many; CDR3 protein: CASSGDRRAASYTF; CDR3 DNA: TGTGCCAGCAGCGGAGACAGGCGCGCGGCAAGCTACACCTTC
D gene: TRBD1; CDR3 length: 21; V gene: TRBV4-2; J gene: TRBJ1-6; clone size: .; CDR3 protein: CASSQETTLAGTGISNSPLHF; CDR3 DNA: TGTGCCAGCAGCCAAGAGACTACCTTGGCCGGGACAGGGATTTCTAATTCACCCCTCCACTTT
D gene: TRBD2; CDR3 length: 15; V gene: TRBV27; J gene: TRBJ2-7; clone size: once; CDR3 protein: CASSSPSGPLYEQYF; CDR3 DNA: TGTGCCAGCAGTTCCCCTAGCGGCCCTCTTTACGAGCAGTACTTC
D gene: TRBD1; CDR3 length: 16; V gene: TRBV7-8; J gene: TRBJ2-3; clone size: once; CDR3 protein: CASRFSGTGSTDTQYF; CDR3 DNA: TGTGCCAGCAGATTCTCCGGGACAGGGAGCACAGATACGCAGTATTTT
D gene: TRBD2; CDR3 length: 15; V gene: TRBV9; J gene: TRBJ2-3; clone size: .; CDR3 protein: CASSEGLFRTDTQYF; CDR3 DNA: TGTGCCAGCAGCGAGGGACTATTCCGCACAGATACGCAGTATTTT
D gene: .; CDR3 length: 15; V gene: TRBV5-6; J gene: TRBJ1-3; clone size: once; CDR3 protein: CASSLGPISGNTIYF; CDR3 DNA: TGTGCCAGCAGCTTGGGGCCGATCTCTGGAAACACCATATATTTT
D gene: TRBD2; CDR3 length: 16; V gene: TRBV5-1; J gene: TRBJ2-7; clone size: few; CDR3 protein: CASSLASGGTSYEQYF; CDR3 DNA: TGCGCCAGCAGCTTGGCGAGCGGGGGTACCTCCTACGAGCAGTACTTC
D gene: TRBD2; CDR3 length: 15; V gene: TRBV5-6; J gene: TRBJ2-1; clone size: .; CDR3 protein: CASSLRTSGGNEQFF; CDR3 DNA: TGTGCCAGCAGCTTACGGACTAGCGGGGGCAATGAGCAGTTCTTC
D gene: .; CDR3 length: 15; V gene: TRBV5-1; J gene: TRBJ1-2; clone size: .; CDR3 protein: CASSLVGGRGGGYTF; CDR3 DNA: TGCGCCAGCAGCTTGGTCGGGGGGCGCGGGGGTGGCTACACCTTC
D gene: .; CDR3 length: 14; V gene: TRBV15; J gene: TRBJ1-3; clone size: .; CDR3 protein: CATSRDTSGNTIYF; CDR3 DNA: TGTGCCACCAGCAGGGACACCTCTGGAAACACCATATATTTT
D gene: .; CDR3 length: 13; V gene: TRBV5-5; J gene: TRBJ1-1; clone size: .; CDR3 protein: CASSLFPELEAFF; CDR3 DNA: TGTGCCAGCAGCTTGTTCCCGGAGCTTGAAGCTTTCTTT
D gene: TRBD2; CDR3 length: 15; V gene: TRBV19; J gene: TRBJ2-2; clone size: .; CDR3 protein: CASSPRTSGAGELFF; CDR3 DNA: TGTGCCAGTAGTCCCCGGACTAGCGGGGCCGGGGAGCTGTTTTTT
D gene: TRBD1; CDR3 length: 11; V gene: TRBV20-1; J gene: TRBJ2-1; clone size: .; CDR3 protein: CSAGQGSEQFF; CDR3 DNA: TGCAGTGCAGGACAGGGGAGTGAGCAGTTCTTC
D gene: TRBD1; CDR3 length: 18; V gene: TRBV3-1/TRBV3-2; J gene: TRBJ1-5; clone size: .; CDR3 protein: CASSSGTATGYSNQPQHF; CDR3 DNA: TGTGCCAGCAGTTCGGGGACAGCCACTGGTTATAGCAATCAGCCCCAGCATTTT